These T cell receptor beta chains were read from a single sample in a study of OX40 agonist ivuxolimab in advanced cancers. Measured with immunoSEQ multiplex PCR; TCRdb has only the in-frame clones, and not every one. Of 74,000 or so clones listed, around 90% are singletons. This material consisted of CD4+ or CD8+ T cells sorted from blood, taken in a trial of the OX40 agonist ivuxolimab. Receptors originate from an adult with an advanced solid tumor such as melanoma, head and neck, liver or kidney cancer. Each CDR3 is given with its conserved first and last residue. The order of the fields is CDR3 DNA, CDR3 protein, V gene, D gene, clone size, J gene. D genes are given only for firm matches. Not every row has a clone size; where given, it reads once, few, many or a size class.

TGCGCCAGCAGCTTGGCCGGCTCAAGTGGCACAGATACGCAGTATTTT	CASSLAGSSGTDTQYF	TRBV5-1	NA	once	TRBJ2-3
TGCGCCAGCAGCCTTAGCGGGGGGGCAGCGACAGATACGCAGTATTTT	CASSLSGGAATDTQYF	TRBV4-1	TRBD2	NA	TRBJ2-3
TGTGCCAGCCGGACCCTCCAGAAAGAGCAGTACTTC	CASRTLQKEQYF	TRBV6-5	NA	NA	TRBJ2-7
TGTGCCAGTAGTATAGTGGGCAGATATCAGCCCCAGCATTTT	CASSIVGRYQPQHF	TRBV19	NA	NA	TRBJ1-5
TGTGCCAGCAGCCCAGGACAGGGGAACACCGGGGAGCTGTTTTTT	CASSPGQGNTGELFF	TRBV11-3	TRBD1	NA	TRBJ2-2
TGTGCCAGTAGCTCGGACACCCTGTCCTACGAGCAGTACTTC	CASSSDTLSYEQYF	TRBV19	NA	NA	TRBJ2-7
TGTGCCAGCTCACCACTAAAGGATCAGCCCCAGCATTTT	CASSPLKDQPQHF	TRBV18	NA	NA	TRBJ1-5
TGTGCCAGCAGCGCCGTAACTAGCGGGGGGAGCGATACGCAGTATTTT	CASSAVTSGGSDTQYF	TRBV9	TRBD2	NA	TRBJ2-3
TGTGCCAGCAGCGTAACCACAGGGGGCCGTTCGACTGAAGCTTTCTTT	CASSVTTGGRSTEAFF	TRBV9	TRBD1	NA	TRBJ1-1
TGTGCCAGCAGCTTCCCTACCCAGCACACCGGGGAGCTGTTTTTT	CASSFPTQHTGELFF	TRBV7-2	NA	NA	TRBJ2-2
TGTGCCAGCAGACCGACTGGCGGATACAATGAGCAGTTCTTC	CASRPTGGYNEQFF	TRBV6-5	NA	NA	TRBJ2-1
TGTGCCAGCAGCTTGGGGGACTATTACAATGAGCAGTTCTTC	CASSLGDYYNEQFF	TRBV5-4	TRBD2	NA	TRBJ2-1
TGTGCCAGCAGCGTAGCTTTCAGGCAAGAGACCCAGTACTTC	CASSVAFRQETQYF	TRBV9	NA	NA	TRBJ2-5
TGTGCCACGGACAAAGCTTTGGGAAGCTATGGCTACACCTTC	CATDKALGSYGYTF	TRBV6-1	NA	NA	TRBJ1-2
TGTGCCAGCAGTGCCCGGGCTACGTGGACCTCCGAGCAGTACTTC	CASSARATWTSEQYF	TRBV6-6	NA	NA	TRBJ2-7
TGTGCCAGCAGTGAACTTAAAAATGAGCAGTTCTTC	CASSELKNEQFF	TRBV27	NA	NA	TRBJ2-1
TGTGCCAGCAGTTCGGTAGCTTTAGAGCAGTTCTTC	CASSSVALEQFF	TRBV28	NA	NA	TRBJ2-1
TGTGCCAGCGGTCTTCCCCAGGTAACTGAAGCTTTCTTT	CASGLPQVTEAFF	TRBV7-9	NA	NA	TRBJ1-1
TGTGCCAGCAGTACCCGAGGGACAGCGAGTCAAGAGACCCAGTACTTC	CASSTRGTASQETQYF	TRBV5-4	TRBD1	NA	TRBJ2-5
TGTGCCAGCAGTTTGTATTGGGGCTACGAGCAGTACTTC	CASSLYWGYEQYF	TRBV27	NA	NA	TRBJ2-7
TGTGCCAGCTCACCATTCGACAGAGACACTGAAGCTTTCTTT	CASSPFDRDTEAFF	TRBV18	NA	NA	TRBJ1-1
TGTGCCAGCAGCCACAGCGGGGACTCCTACGAGCAGTACTTC	CASSHSGDSYEQYF	TRBV7-9	TRBD2	NA	TRBJ2-7
TGTGCCAGCAGTGCGCCAGGGAGAGGCAATCAGCCCCAGCATTTT	CASSAPGRGNQPQHF	TRBV2	NA	NA	TRBJ1-5
TGTGCCAGCAGTTCGCCGGGACGGGGAACTTATAGCAATCAGCCCCAGCATTTT	CASSSPGRGTYSNQPQHF	TRBV28	NA	NA	TRBJ1-5
TGTGCCAGCAGCCCCGGACAGGGGGCGTTTATGGAGCAGTACTTC	CASSPGQGAFMEQYF	TRBV11-2	TRBD1	NA	TRBJ2-7
TGCGCCAGCCGCCAGGAGGGAATGAACACTGAAGCTTTCTTT	CASRQEGMNTEAFF	TRBV5-1	NA	NA	TRBJ1-1
TGTGCCAGCAGTTTCGGACAGGAACCGTGGGGCTACACCTTC	CASSFGQEPWGYTF	TRBV28	TRBD1	NA	TRBJ1-2
TGTGCCAGCAGCTTGATGGACTACGGAAACTACGAGCAGTACTTC	CASSLMDYGNYEQYF	TRBV7-2	NA	NA	TRBJ2-7
TGTGCCAGCAGCTTGGGGGGGCCCTCCTACAATGAGCAGTTCTTC	CASSLGGPSYNEQFF	TRBV5-4	NA	NA	TRBJ2-1
TGTGCCAGCAGCTACGGGTCCCGTGGGACTGAAGCTTTCTTT	CASSYGSRGTEAFF	TRBV11-2	NA	once	TRBJ1-1
TGTGCCAGTACCAGAATCAGGGACGCGAACACCGGGGAGCTGTTTTTT	CASTRIRDANTGELFF	TRBV19	NA	NA	TRBJ2-2
TGTGCCAGCAGCCATAACGGGGGGACCAACACCGGGGAGCTGTTTTTT	CASSHNGGTNTGELFF	TRBV7-3	TRBD2	NA	TRBJ2-2
TGTGCCAGCACCACGGGACAGGGTGTTGGCGGGGAGCTGTTTTTT	CASTTGQGVGGELFF	TRBV27	TRBD1	NA	TRBJ2-2
TGTGCCAGCAGCTTAGGACAGCCCTACGAGCAGTACTTC	CASSLGQPYEQYF	TRBV7-2	NA	once	TRBJ2-7
TGTGCCAGCAGCGACTCGGGGACGCAGTATTTT	CASSDSGTQYF	TRBV9	NA	NA	TRBJ2-3
TGTGCCAGCAGCCTGATTAGTGTAAACATTCAGTACTTC	CASSLISVNIQYF	TRBV5-6	NA	NA	TRBJ2-4
TGTGCCAGCAGCTTATCGGGACAGGGTCGAGATGGCTACACCTTC	CASSLSGQGRDGYTF	TRBV7-9	TRBD1	NA	TRBJ1-2
TGTGCCAGCAGCTCCCTGACAGGGTCCAATCAGCCCCAGCATTTT	CASSSLTGSNQPQHF	TRBV7-8	TRBD1	once	TRBJ1-5
TGTGCCAGCAGCTGGGATAGCATGAACACTGAAGCTTTCTTT	CASSWDSMNTEAFF	TRBV11-1	NA	NA	TRBJ1-1
TGTGCCAGCAGCTTGGGGCGGGAACTCTCTGGCTACACCTTC	CASSLGRELSGYTF	TRBV5-4	NA	NA	TRBJ1-2
TGTGCCAGCAGAACAGGGTTGAGGCAAAACTATGGCTACACCTTC	CASRTGLRQNYGYTF	TRBV6-6	NA	NA	TRBJ1-2
TGCAGTGCCCCTAAGGAGACCCAGTACTTC	CSAPKETQYF	TRBV20-1	NA	NA	TRBJ2-5
TGTGCCAGCAATAGTCGGACAGGTTCCGACAATGAGCAGTTCTTC	CASNSRTGSDNEQFF	TRBV9	TRBD1	NA	TRBJ2-1
TGTGCCAGCAGCTTAGCGCTAGGGAAGAACTACGAGCAGTACTTC	CASSLALGKNYEQYF	TRBV7-6	NA	NA	TRBJ2-7
TGTGCCAGCAGCCCCGGGGTTAACTATGGCTACACCTTC	CASSPGVNYGYTF	TRBV7-2	NA	NA	TRBJ1-2
TGTGCCAGCTCCCAGGGACAGAACACTGAAGCTTTCTTT	CASSQGQNTEAFF	TRBV18	NA	NA	TRBJ1-1
TGTGCCAGCAGGGTGACTACCGGGGAAAAAAATGAAAAACTGTTTTTT	CASRVTTGEKNEKLFF	TRBV28	NA	NA	TRBJ1-4